This T cell receptor beta chain appears in the sequencing data of a study of metastatic and nonmetastatic thyroid tumors. Study background: Malignant and benign thyroid patients had repertoires compared in peripheral blood and tumor or nodule tissue. Whole-study findings and limits: Reportedly, malignant thyroid tumors had significantly higher TCR beta diversity than benign nodules, in blood and tumor.

No patient received treatment before thyroid surgery. V was pared by 0 bases and J by 1 base, with 12 bases between. The CDR3 is 16 amino acids. Germline CDR1 reads LNHNV; CDR2 reads YYDKDF (reference sequence). This clone was observed at least ten times. Its matching antigen is unknown. Per the original methods: The study took CDR3 differences across clinicopathological groups and made a distant-metastasis classifier for papillary thyroid cancer from them. TCRdb reprocessed the PCR reads using MiXCR. These V and J calls derive from TCRdb rather than the authors' analysis. This table holds approximately 25,000 clones, roughly an eighth found once.

This clonotype was sampled from a female donor with papillary thyroid cancer or a benign thyroid nodule (not recorded which). Some clones in this sample may be carry-over from other donors' samples. V gene TRBV15 combines with J gene TRBJ1-1; D might be TRBD1 (6 bases). Sequenced material: blood. The CDR3 DNA is TGTGCCACCAGCAGAGATGGGGGACATCAGAACACTGAAGCTTTCTTT. It specifies CATSRDGGHQNTEAFF. Complete variable domain (other parts from reference TRBV15 and TRBJ1-1): DAMVIQNPRYQVTQFGKPVTLSCSQTLNHNVMYWYQQKSSQAPKLLFHYYDKDFNNEADTPDNFQSRRPNTSFCFLDIRSPGLGDTAMYLCATSRDGGHQNTEAFFGQGTRLTVV.